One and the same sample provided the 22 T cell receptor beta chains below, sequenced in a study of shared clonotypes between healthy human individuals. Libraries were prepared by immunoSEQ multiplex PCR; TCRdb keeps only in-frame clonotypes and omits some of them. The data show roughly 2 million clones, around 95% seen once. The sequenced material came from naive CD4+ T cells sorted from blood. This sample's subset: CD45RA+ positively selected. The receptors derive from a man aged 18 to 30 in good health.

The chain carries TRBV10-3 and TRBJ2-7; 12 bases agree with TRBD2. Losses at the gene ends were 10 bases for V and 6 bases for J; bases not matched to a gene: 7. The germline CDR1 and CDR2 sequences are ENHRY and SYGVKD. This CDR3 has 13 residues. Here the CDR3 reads CATLAGGGGEQYF. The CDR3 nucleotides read TGTGCCACACTAGCGGGAGGTGGAGGCGAGCAGTACTTC.

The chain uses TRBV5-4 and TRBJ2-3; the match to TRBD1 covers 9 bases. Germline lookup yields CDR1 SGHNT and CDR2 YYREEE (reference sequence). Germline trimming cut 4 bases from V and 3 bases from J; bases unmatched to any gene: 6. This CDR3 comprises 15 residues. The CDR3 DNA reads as TGTGCCAGCAGCCGAAGGACAGGGGCGACAGATACGCAGTATTTT. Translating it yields CASSRRTGATDTQYF.

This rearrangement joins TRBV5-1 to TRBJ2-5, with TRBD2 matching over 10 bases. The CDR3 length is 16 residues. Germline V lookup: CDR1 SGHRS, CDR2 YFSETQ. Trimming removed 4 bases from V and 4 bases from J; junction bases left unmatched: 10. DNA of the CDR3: TGCGCCAGCAGCAGGATAAGCGGGAGGGCCCCAGAGACCCAGTACTTC. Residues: CASSRISGRAPETQYF.

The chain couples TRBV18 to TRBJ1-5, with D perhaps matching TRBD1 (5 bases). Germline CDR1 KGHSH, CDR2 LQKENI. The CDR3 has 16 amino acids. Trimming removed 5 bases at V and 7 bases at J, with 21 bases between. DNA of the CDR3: TGTGCCAGCTCATCACAGAGGCGAGGGACCCACCAGCCCCAGCATTTT. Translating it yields CASSSQRRGTHQPQHF.

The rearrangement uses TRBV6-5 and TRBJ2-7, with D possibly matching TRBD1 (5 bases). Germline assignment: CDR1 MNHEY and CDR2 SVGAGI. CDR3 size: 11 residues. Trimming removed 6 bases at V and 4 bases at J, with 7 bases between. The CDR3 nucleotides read TGTGCCAGCAGCCGACAGTACGAGCAGTACTTC. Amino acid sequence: CASSRQYEQYF.

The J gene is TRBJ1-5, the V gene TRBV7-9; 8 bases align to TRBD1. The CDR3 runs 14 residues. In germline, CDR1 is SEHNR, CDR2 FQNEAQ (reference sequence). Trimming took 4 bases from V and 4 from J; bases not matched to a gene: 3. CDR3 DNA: TGTGCCAGCAGCTATGGACAGGGAAATCAGCCCCAGCATTTT. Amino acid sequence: CASSYGQGNQPQHF.

The CDR3, as DNA: TGTGCCAGCAAGTTGGCTAGCGGGGGCAGCGGGGAGCTGTTTTTT. Translation gives CASKLASGGSGELFF. This chain links TRBV27 with TRBJ2-2; TRBD2 matches 10 bases. Losses at the gene ends were 7 bases for V and 7 bases for J; bases not matched to a gene: 9. The V gene's germline CDR1 is MNHEY and CDR2 SMNVEV (reference sequence). This CDR3 spans 15 amino acids.

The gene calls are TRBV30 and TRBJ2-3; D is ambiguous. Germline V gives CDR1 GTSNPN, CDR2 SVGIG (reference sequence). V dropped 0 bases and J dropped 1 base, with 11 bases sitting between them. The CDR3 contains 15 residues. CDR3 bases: TGTGCCTGGAGTGTAAATCTCCCCCGCACAGATACGCAGTATTTT. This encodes CAWSVNLPRTDTQYF.

In nucleotides, the CDR3 is TGTGCCAGCAGCGCCCGACAGGGATGGATCGGGGATGGCTACACCTTC. It specifies CASSARQGWIGDGYTF. This chain connects TRBV9 to TRBJ1-2, with 7 bases aligning to TRBD1. The CDR3 is made up of 16 amino acids. Germline values: CDR1 SGDLS, CDR2 YYNGEE. With 3 bases clipped from V and 6 bases from J, the junction kept 14 bases outside the gene matches.

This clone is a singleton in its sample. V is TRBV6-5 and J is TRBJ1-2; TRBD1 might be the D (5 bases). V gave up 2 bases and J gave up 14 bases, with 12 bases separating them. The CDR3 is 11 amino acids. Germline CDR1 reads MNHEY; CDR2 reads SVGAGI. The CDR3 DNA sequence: TGTGCCAGCAGTTACCTGGGGACCGCGACCTTC. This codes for CASSYLGTATF.

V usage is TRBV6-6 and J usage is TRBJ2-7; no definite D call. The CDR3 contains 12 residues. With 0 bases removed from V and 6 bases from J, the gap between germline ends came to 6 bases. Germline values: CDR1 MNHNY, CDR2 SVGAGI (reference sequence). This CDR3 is CASSYSKGEQYF. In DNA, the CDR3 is TGTGCCAGCAGTTACTCGAAAGGCGAGCAGTACTTC.

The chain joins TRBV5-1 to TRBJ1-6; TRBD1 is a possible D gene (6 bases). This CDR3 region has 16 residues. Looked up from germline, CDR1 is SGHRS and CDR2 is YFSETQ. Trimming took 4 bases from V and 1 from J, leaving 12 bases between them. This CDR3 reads CASSPQQGSYNSPLHF. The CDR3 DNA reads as TGCGCCAGCAGCCCACAACAGGGATCCTATAATTCACCCCTCCACTTT.

CDR3 in DNA: TGTGCCATCAGTGAGAACAGCTATTCACCCCTCCACTTT. It codes for CAISENSYSPLHF. The chain carries TRBV10-3 and TRBJ1-6; D gene ambiguous. The germline gives CDR1 ENHRY, CDR2 SYGVKD. Trimming left V 2 bases short and J 8 bases short, with 7 bases between. The length of the CDR3 is 13 residues.

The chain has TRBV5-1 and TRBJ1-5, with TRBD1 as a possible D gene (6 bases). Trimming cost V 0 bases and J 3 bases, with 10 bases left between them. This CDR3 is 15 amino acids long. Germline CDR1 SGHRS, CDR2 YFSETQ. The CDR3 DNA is TGCGCCAGCAGCTTGGAAGGGGGTTTCAATCAGCCCCAGCATTTT. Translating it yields CASSLEGGFNQPQHF. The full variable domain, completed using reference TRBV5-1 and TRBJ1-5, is KAGVTQTPRYLIKTRGQQVTLSCSPISGHRSVSWYQQTPGQGLQFLFEYFSETQRNKGNFPGRFSGRQFSNSRSEMNVSTLELGDSALYLCASSLEGGFNQPQHFGDGTRLSIL.

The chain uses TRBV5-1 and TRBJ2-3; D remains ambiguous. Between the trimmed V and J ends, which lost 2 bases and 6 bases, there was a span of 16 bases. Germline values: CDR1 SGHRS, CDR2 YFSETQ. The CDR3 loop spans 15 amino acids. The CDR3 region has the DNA TGCGCCAGCAGCTTCCTGGGCCCTCACGGGGATACGCAGTATTTT. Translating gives CASSFLGPHGDTQYF.

The CDR3 DNA sequence: TGTGCCAGCAGTGACCCCCCTTACGGGACCCAGTACTTC. Translated, it gives CASSDPPYGTQYF. The V gene is TRBV25-1, the J gene TRBJ2-5; D is undetermined. CDR1 MGHDK and CDR2 SYGVNS come from the germline V gene. Trimming stripped 3 bases from V and 7 bases from J, with 12 bases between. This CDR3 spans 13 amino acids.

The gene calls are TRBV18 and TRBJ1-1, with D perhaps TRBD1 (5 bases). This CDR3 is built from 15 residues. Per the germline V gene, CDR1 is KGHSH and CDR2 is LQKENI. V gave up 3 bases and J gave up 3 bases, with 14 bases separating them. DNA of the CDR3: TGTGCCAGCTCACCCTTTGGCAGGGCTGACACTGAAGCTTTCTTT. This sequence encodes CASSPFGRADTEAFF. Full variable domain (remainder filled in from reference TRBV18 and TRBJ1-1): NAGVMQNPRHLVRRRGQEARLRCSPMKGHSHVYWYRQLPEEGLKFMVYLQKENIIDESGMPKERFSAEFPKEGPSILRIQQVVRGDSAAYFCASSPFGRADTEAFFGQGTRLTVV.

Here the CDR3 DNA reads TGTGCCAGCAGCACGACGGTACTACAAGAGACCCAGTACTTC. Residues: CASSTTVLQETQYF. This chain joins TRBV11-2 and TRBJ2-5, with D uncertain. This CDR3 contains 14 residues. Germline V gives CDR1 SGHAT, CDR2 FQNNGV. V was pared by 5 bases and J by 2 bases, with 12 bases between.

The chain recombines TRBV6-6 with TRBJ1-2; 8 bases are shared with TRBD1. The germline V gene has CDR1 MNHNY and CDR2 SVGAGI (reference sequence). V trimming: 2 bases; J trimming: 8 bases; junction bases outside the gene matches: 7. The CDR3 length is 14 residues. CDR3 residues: CASSYGQGTGGYTF. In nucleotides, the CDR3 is TGTGCCAGCAGTTACGGACAGGGAACAGGAGGCTACACCTTC.

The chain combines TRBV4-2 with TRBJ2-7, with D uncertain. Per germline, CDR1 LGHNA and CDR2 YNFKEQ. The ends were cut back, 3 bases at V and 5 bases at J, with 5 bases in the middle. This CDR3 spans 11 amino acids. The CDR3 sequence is CASSQSHEQYF. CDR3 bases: TGTGCCAGCAGCCAGTCCCACGAGCAGTACTTC.

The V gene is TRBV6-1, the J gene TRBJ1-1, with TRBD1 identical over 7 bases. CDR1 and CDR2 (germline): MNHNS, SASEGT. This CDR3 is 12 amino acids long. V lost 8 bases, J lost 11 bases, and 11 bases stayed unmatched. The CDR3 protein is CASSAGGFLAFF. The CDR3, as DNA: TGTGCCAGCTCAGCAGGGGGTTTCTTGGCTTTCTTT.

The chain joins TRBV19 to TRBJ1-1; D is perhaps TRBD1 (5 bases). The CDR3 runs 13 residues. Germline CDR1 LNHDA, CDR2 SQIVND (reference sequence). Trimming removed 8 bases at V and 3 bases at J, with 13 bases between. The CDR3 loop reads CASGSGGDTEAFF. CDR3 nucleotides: TGTGCCAGTGGGTCGGGAGGGGACACTGAAGCTTTCTTT.